This T cell receptor (beta chain) was retrieved from a study of follicular helper T cells after annual influenza vaccination (TCRdb year 2017). Regarding the study in general: After each seasonal influenza vaccination, blood was collected on days 0, 7 and 28. One week after vaccination, a second recruited cohort of about a dozen subjects (Table S1) displayed a similar ICOS+CD38+ cTfh response. To study recall of cTfh clones, some subjects were followed across successive annual vaccinations spanning the 2013-2014, 2014-2015 and 2015-2016 seasons. Multi-year samples were available for six subjects, with four spanning two vaccination seasons and two spanning three seasons. The 2013-2014 samples were cryopreserved, while the 2015 samples were processed right after collection. Study-wide findings and limitations: Successive annual vaccinations recalled a recurrent oligoclonal ICOS+CD38+ cTfh response that contained tetramer and AIM influenza-specific clonotypes. Undersampling of the much larger non-cTfh compartments could not be excluded when assessing influenza clone enrichment. Productive TCRB sequences were recovered from only about 8.5-22% of analyzed cells, so rare clonotypes could not be sampled. ICOS+CD38+ cTfh clonality correlated with the frequency of that population, and its change correlated with the change in circulating plasmablast frequency. Day 7 ICOS+CD38+ clones were most often found later in ICOS-CD38- cTfh, suggesting that subset may serve as a memory reservoir.

As encoded in the germline V gene, CDR1 is MDHEN while CDR2 is SYDVKM. From the cysteine through the phenylalanine, the CDR3 covers 13 amino acids. Here the CDR3 DNA is all that survives: 39 bases in frame from base 1. Between the V and J ends, shortened by 4 bases and 2 bases respectively, the junction contains 6 bases. To prepare the library, the immunoSEQ multiplex PCR assay was applied. Adaptive Biotechnologies handled the TCRB amplification, library preparation, sequencing and preliminary bioinformatics at Survey level resolution. As for the original processing: Clonality was calculated in R as 1 minus normalized Shannon entropy, and the Gini index was calculated with the R package ineq. The overlap score was defined as the summed counts of shared sequences divided by the total counts of all sequences in both compared samples. The significance of shared clonotypes was tested with Fisher's exact test, assuming a theoretical repertoire of 10^7 TCRB sequences. TCRdb took this table from immuneACCESS and kept in-frame rearrangements with V and J called. Such tables lack part of the clones; where checked against another copy, unresolved V genes explain under half of the gap, and the rest is unexplained. V, J and clone size derive from that table, while D and trimming were established from the DNA sequence. The sample table lists some 11,000 clones, 65% to 85% of them with a count of one. The ten largest clonotypes hold around 0.9% of the sample.

Remarks on this clone: This receptor's antigen is unknown. The sample holds no much larger clone one base away, and base qualities are not on file.

Adults received seasonal inactivated influenza vaccine (Fluvarix), and TCRB sequencing tracked sorted blood CD4 subsets before and after vaccination. To be eligible, subjects had to live in the community and must not have received influenza vaccine in the previous 6 months. Influenza vaccine contraindications, substance abuse, HIV/AIDS, active malignancy, immunomodulatory medication and active illness such as respiratory infection were included among the exclusion criteria. Between roughly 35 and 100 mL of blood was sampled per time point. Either Ficoll-Paque PLUS or SepMate separation was used to isolate PBMC. CXCR5- memory CD4 T cells were sorted as a comparison non-Tfh subset. Cell subsets were sorted from PBMC on a BD FACS Aria before DNA extraction.

Here the sequenced sample was CXCR5- memory CD4+ T cells sorted from blood, taken 6 weeks after influenza vaccination. The sample's cell subset or site, from its label and the paper: CXCR5- memory CD4 T cells. The clonotype was recovered from an adult who received the influenza vaccine. Recombination connected TRBV28 to TRBJ1-5, with a weak D call of TRBD1 (6 bases match). The sequenced DNA: TGTGCCAGCAGTTCAGGGGGCAATCAGCCCCAGCATTTT. Its amino acids are CASSSGGNQPQHF. With all but the CDR3 taken from the reference TRBV28 and TRBJ1-5 genes, the full variable domain is: DVKVTQSSRYLVKRTGEKVFLECVQDMDHENMFWYRQDPGLGLRLIYFSYDVKMKEKGDIPEGYSVSREKKERFSLILESASTNQTSMYLCASSSGGNQPQHFGDGTRLSIL.